These 26 T cell receptor beta chains originate from one sample sequenced in a study of blood T cell repertoires in COVID-19. The method was immunoSEQ multiplex PCR; TCRdb's version includes in-frame clones alone and lacks a portion of them. The sample carries fewer than 250,000 clones, approximately 86% recorded once. Sequencing used peripheral blood. The source of these receptors is a man in his sixties with COVID-19, enrolled during active disease.

V and J are TRBV11-2 and TRBJ2-5; TRBD1 matches 9 bases. Trimming at V came to 4 bases and at J to 4 bases, leaving 7 bases not matched to a gene. The CDR3 contains 15 residues. CDR1 SGHAT and CDR2 FQNNGV come from the germline V gene. CDR3 sequence: CASSSRDRVRETQYF. DNA for the CDR3: TGTGCCAGCAGCTCCCGGGACAGGGTCCGAGAGACCCAGTACTTC.

This clone has just a few counts. This chain uses TRBV7-9 with TRBJ1-2; a weak D match, TRBD1 (5 bases). The CDR3 extends over 13 amino acids. Germline CDR1 reads SEHNR; CDR2 reads FQNEAQ (reference sequence). The V and J ends lost 4 bases and 4 bases respectively, with 10 bases between them. CDR3 sequence (DNA): TGTGCCAGCAGCTCCTCGGGGGTCTATGGCTACACCTTC. Encoded protein: CASSSSGVYGYTF.

V is TRBV4-3 and J is TRBJ1-3; unclear D gene. Germline V gene lookup returns CDR1 LGHNA and CDR2 YSLEER. CDR3 length equals 17 residues. V was cut by 1 base and J by 2 bases, with 15 bases left in between. The CDR3 DNA sequence: TGCGCCAGCAGCCAAGGACATGAGGGTAATACTGGAAACACCATATATTTT. Translated, it gives CASSQGHEGNTGNTIYF.

V is TRBV5-4 and J is TRBJ2-1; a weak D match, TRBD2 (6 bases). Trimming shortened V by 1 base and J by 2 bases, and 13 bases separated the two germline ends. CDR1 and CDR2 (germline): SGHNT, YYREEE (reference sequence). This CDR3 comprises 16 residues. For the CDR3, the DNA is TGTGCCAGCAGCTTGCGGGAGAAGTTCCCCTACAATGAGCAGTTCTTC. Translated, it gives CASSLREKFPYNEQFF.

DNA of the CDR3: TGTGCCAGCAGCCAACTCTCCACTGAAGCTTTCTTT. It codes for CASSQLSTEAFF. V and J are TRBV14 and TRBJ1-1; D gene ambiguous. Per germline, CDR1 SGHDN and CDR2 FVKESK. V dropped 2 bases and J dropped 4 bases, with 5 bases sitting between them. This CDR3 spans 12 amino acids.

The chain joins TRBV5-1 to TRBJ1-2, with D perhaps TRBD1 (5 bases). This CDR3 is 14 amino acids long. Trimming removed 0 bases from V and 2 bases from J, with 8 bases in between. The germline V gene has CDR1 SGHRS and CDR2 YFSETQ. CDR3 loop: CASSLGDRNYGYTF. The CDR3 DNA follows: TGCGCCAGCAGCTTGGGAGACAGAAACTATGGCTACACCTTC.

DNA for the CDR3: TGTGCCAGCAGTGTCGCAGGAAATTCACCCCTCCACTTT. Translating it yields CASSVAGNSPLHF. The gene calls are TRBV25-1 and TRBJ1-6; no clear D gene. In germline, CDR1 is MGHDK, CDR2 SYGVNS. CDR3 length equals 13 residues. Deletions cut 4 bases from V and 7 bases from J, with 8 bases between. The whole variable domain, remainder taken from reference TRBV25-1 and TRBJ1-6, is EADIYQTPRYLVIGTGKKITLECSQTMGHDKMYWYQQDPGMELHLIHYSYGVNSTEKGDLSSESTVSRIRTEHFPLTLESARPSHTSQYLCASSVAGNSPLHFGNGTRLTVT.

The V gene is TRBV3-1 (or the pseudogene TRBV3-2), the J gene TRBJ2-1; 10 nucleotides align to TRBD2. The J segment lost 1 base and the V segment lost 2 bases, leaving 2 bases of the junction unmatched. CDR3 length: 16 amino acids. CDR1 and CDR2 (germline): LGHDT, YNNKEL (reference sequence). The CDR3 nucleotides read TGTGCCAGCAGCCAACTTAGCGGGGGGTCCTACAATGAGCAGTTCTTC. Translating gives CASSQLSGGSYNEQFF.

V usage is TRBV5-1 and J usage is TRBJ1-5, with D unresolved. V dropped 0 bases and J dropped 2 bases, with 9 bases sitting between them. The germline gives CDR1 SGHRS, CDR2 YFSETQ. The CDR3 runs 15 residues. The CDR3 loop reads CASSLGGSGNQPQHF. CDR3 DNA sequence: TGCGCCAGCAGCTTGGGAGGGTCGGGCAATCAGCCCCAGCATTTT. The whole variable domain, remainder taken from reference TRBV5-1 and TRBJ1-5, is KAGVTQTPRYLIKTRGQQVTLSCSPISGHRSVSWYQQTPGQGLQFLFEYFSETQRNKGNFPGRFSGRQFSNSRSEMNVSTLELGDSALYLCASSLGGSGNQPQHFGDGTRLSIL.

This rearrangement joins TRBV19 to TRBJ1-2, with D tentatively TRBD1 (5 bases). The CDR3 consists of 13 residues. V was trimmed by 7 bases and J by 3 bases, leaving 12 bases between them. The germline CDR1 and CDR2 sequences are LNHDA and SQIVND (reference sequence). Here the CDR3 reads CASKFQGDYGYTF. The CDR3, as DNA: TGTGCCAGTAAATTCCAGGGTGACTATGGCTACACCTTC.

The chain has TRBV5-1 and TRBJ1-1, with a weak D call TRBD1 (5 bases). In germline, CDR1 is SGHRS, CDR2 YFSETQ. The CDR3 totals 13 residues. V gave up 2 bases and J gave up 5 bases, with 10 bases separating them. The CDR3 sequence is CASSFGGRTEAFF. In nucleotides, the CDR3 is TGCGCCAGCAGCTTCGGGGGTCGGACTGAAGCTTTCTTT.

The V call is TRBV5-6, the J call TRBJ1-1; TRBD1 is a possible D gene (6 bases). The CDR3 contains 14 residues. The germline CDR1 and CDR2 sequences are SGHDT and YYEEEE. The germline V and J ends were trimmed by 3 bases and 7 bases, with 16 bases remaining between them. The CDR3 loop reads CASSYTSGALEAFF. The CDR3 bases are TGTGCCAGCAGCTATACCTCAGGGGCCCTTGAAGCTTTCTTT.

The chain recombines TRBV28 with TRBJ2-7, with D possibly being TRBD2 (6 bases). V dropped 8 bases and J dropped 2 bases, with 13 bases sitting between them. The CDR3 is made up of 13 amino acids. The germline V gene encodes CDR1 MDHEN and CDR2 SYDVKM. The CDR3 sequence: CASVPSGPYEQYF. In DNA, the CDR3 is TGTGCCAGCGTTCCGAGCGGGCCCTACGAGCAGTACTTC.

The chain has TRBV3-1 (or the pseudogene TRBV3-2) and TRBJ1-2; TRBD1 aligns across 10 bases. This CDR3 comprises 13 residues. Germline loops: CDR1 LGHDT, CDR2 YNNKEL (reference sequence). Trimming removed 5 bases from V and 7 bases from J; junction bases left unmatched: 4. CDR3 loop: CASSDRGRGGYTF. The CDR3 DNA reads TGTGCCAGCAGCGACAGGGGGCGCGGTGGCTACACCTTC.

The chain uses TRBV5-1 and TRBJ2-7, with D possibly being TRBD2 (5 bases). Germline assignment: CDR1 SGHRS and CDR2 YFSETQ. The CDR3 is 15 residues long. V was trimmed by 1 base and J by 0 bases, leaving 11 bases between them. This CDR3 reads CASSLQDSRSYEQYF. The CDR3 region has the DNA TGCGCCAGCAGCTTGCAGGACTCACGCTCCTACGAGCAGTACTTC.

The chain recombines TRBV4-3 with TRBJ1-4; TRBD1 is a possible D gene (5 bases). V gave up 4 bases and J gave up 2 bases, with 14 bases separating them. The germline gives CDR1 LGHNA, CDR2 YSLEER. The CDR3 contains 16 residues. CDR3 sequence: CASSLAERGTNEKLFF. The CDR3 DNA sequence: TGCGCCAGCAGCCTCGCCGAAAGGGGCACTAATGAAAAACTGTTTTTT.

This clone occurred once. This chain links TRBV4-1 with TRBJ2-1; 8 bases are a match to TRBD2. V dropped 4 bases and J dropped 8; count of bases not matched to a gene: 13. The CDR3 has 16 residues. In germline, CDR1 is MGHRA, CDR2 YSYEKL. The CDR3 protein is CASSPRSSGPKDEQFF. The CDR3 DNA reads TGCGCCAGCAGCCCCCGCTCTAGCGGGCCTAAGGATGAGCAGTTCTTC.

The chain links TRBV7-8 to TRBJ2-5; 7 nucleotides line up with TRBD2. CDR3 length equals 15 residues. J lost 4 bases, V lost 3 bases, and 8 bases had no gene match. The germline gives CDR1 SGHVS, CDR2 FQNEAQ. CDR3 loop: CASSFGSGTIETQYF. DNA for the CDR3: TGTGCCAGCAGCTTCGGGTCAGGGACTATAGAGACCCAGTACTTC.

The genes are TRBV4-1 and TRBJ2-7; 10 bases match TRBD2. There are 16 residues in the CDR3. Germline assignment: CDR1 MGHRA and CDR2 YSYEKL. The trim removed 0 bases at V and 7 bases at J, leaving 9 bases unmatched. The CDR3 reads CASSQDASSGSREQYF. The CDR3 region has the DNA TGCGCCAGCAGCCAAGATGCCTCTAGCGGGAGTAGGGAGCAGTACTTC.

This chain links TRBV7-6 with TRBJ1-2, with TRBD1 matching over 9 bases. J was trimmed by 6 bases and V by 1 base; bases with no gene match: 9. Germline CDR1 and CDR2: SGHVS and FNYEAQ. This CDR3 is 16 amino acids long. Here the CDR3 reads CASSLETTGQGNGYTF. The CDR3 DNA follows: TGTGCCAGCAGCTTAGAGACCACAGGACAGGGGAATGGCTACACCTTC.

This rearrangement joins TRBV19 to TRBJ1-3; D might be TRBD1 (5 bases). The germline V gene encodes CDR1 LNHDA and CDR2 SQIVND (reference sequence). V lost 9 bases, J lost 1 base, and 10 bases lay in between. The CDR3 contains 13 residues. CDR3 amino acids: CASGAGSGNTIYF. The CDR3 DNA reads TGTGCCAGCGGCGCAGGGTCTGGAAACACCATATATTTT.

This chain links TRBV29-1 with TRBJ2-5, with TRBD2 identical over 7 bases. Germline assignment: CDR1 SQVTM and CDR2 ANQGSEA. The trim removed 1 base at V and 1 base at J, leaving 6 bases unmatched. The CDR3 sequence is 15 residues long. In DNA form, the CDR3 reads TGCAGCGTTGAAGCCGGGCGGGGGTTCCAAGAGACCCAGTACTTC. Protein sequence: CSVEAGRGFQETQYF.

The CDR3 DNA sequence: TGTGCCAGCAGTATAAGCGGGCAGGGCGACTACGAGCAGTACTTC. This encodes CASSISGQGDYEQYF. The V and J genes are TRBV28 and TRBJ2-7, with D possibly matching TRBD2 (6 bases). Germline V gives CDR1 MDHEN, CDR2 SYDVKM. The CDR3 has 15 amino acids. V dropped 5 bases and J dropped 3 bases, with 17 bases sitting between them.

V usage is TRBV28 and J usage is TRBJ1-1, with TRBD1 matching over 10 bases. V lost 0 bases and J lost 0; bases outside the gene matches: 4. The germline gives CDR1 MDHEN, CDR2 SYDVKM. This CDR3 comprises 17 residues. This CDR3 is CASSLWPGQGLNTEAFF. The CDR3 DNA sequence: TGTGCCAGCAGTTTATGGCCGGGACAGGGGTTGAACACTGAAGCTTTCTTT.

V and J are TRBV18 and TRBJ1-1, with TRBD1 as a possible D gene (6 bases). CDR1 and CDR2 (germline): KGHSH, LQKENI. V lost 6 bases and J 8 bases, leaving 13 bases between the germline ends. There are 12 residues in the CDR3. CDR3 region: CASSLHRAEAFF. CDR3 sequence (DNA): TGTGCCAGCTCCCTGCACAGGGCGGAAGCTTTCTTT.

The chain has TRBV28 and TRBJ1-6; TRBD1 aligns across 7 bases. The CDR3 length is 14 residues. Germline trimming cut 11 bases from V and 8 bases from J; bases unmatched to any gene: 12. From germline, CDR1 is MDHEN and CDR2 SYDVKM. In DNA, the CDR3 is TGTGCCGGACAACAGGGGTGGATTGATTCACCCCTCCACTTT. Translating gives CAGQQGWIDSPLHF.